Following are 3 T cell receptor beta chains from one sample sequenced in a study of T-cell reconstitution after alpha-beta-depleted transplantation in children. The authors prepared the TCRbeta library with unique molecular identifiers. One entry per CDR3 protein results from TCRdb running MiXCR on the PCR reads. This table holds 200,000 to 250,000 distinct CDR3 sequences, roughly 8.2% found once. Sequenced here: PBMCs, mostly from graft donor cells, sampled 180 days after TCRalphabeta/CD19-depleted stem cell transplant. These receptors all stem from a male patient aged 10 to 17 who had a stem cell transplant for acute lymphoblastic leukemia, so the T cells may come from the graft donor.

The sample holds many counts of this clonotype. The chain recombines TRBV7-2 with TRBJ2-2, with D perhaps matching TRBD1 (5 bases). Trimming took 5 bases from V and 7 from J, leaving 11 bases between them. The CDR3 is 13 residues long. Germline CDR1 is SGHTA and CDR2 is FQGNSA. CDR3 DNA sequence: TGTGCCAGCAGCCCTCAGGGTCTCGGGGAGCTGTTTTTT. It yields the protein CASSPQGLGELFF.

The V and J genes are TRBV19 and TRBJ1-5; D is perhaps TRBD1 (5 bases). Per germline, CDR1 LNHDA and CDR2 SQIVND (reference sequence). This CDR3 has 14 amino acids. Trimming left V 6 bases short and J 3 bases short, with 12 bases between. The CDR3 protein is CASRSREDNQPQHF. In nucleotides, the CDR3 is TGTGCCAGTAGGTCCAGGGAGGACAATCAGCCCCAGCATTTT.

As concerns this clonotype: Just one base apart from a much larger clone, this may be a read error. The chain employs TRBV12-3 or TRBV12-4 and TRBJ2-1; D is undetermined. The CDR3 is 12 residues long. The CDR3 nucleotides are TGTGCCAGCAGTTTTCAAGGGAATGAGCGGTTCTTC. Protein: CASSFQGNERFF.